The present entry profiles one T cell receptor beta chain with its context. Its antigen is unknown. The data belong to a study of T cells in Graves' hyperthyroidism and ophthalmopathy. Uncontrolled infection, other autoimmune disease, pregnancy or lactation excluded patients. Regarding the study as a whole: The blood repertoire included most of the expanded thyroid clonotypes above 0.001. In validation, the model predicted ophthalmopathy. These predictions came a median approximately 6.5 months before onset.

What was amplified from RNA transcripts were TCR beta CDR3 regions. An initial round of RT-PCR targeting the TCR CDR3 relied on the HTBI primer set. MiXCR was run by TCRdb on the multiplex PCR reads, yielding one entry per CDR3 protein. Of around 660,000 distinct CDR3 sequences in the sample, roughly 45% were seen once. CDR3 size: 16 residues. V was clipped by 1 base and J by 3 bases, with 13 bases between them. Germline lookup yields CDR1 DFQATT and CDR2 SNEGSKA (reference sequence). The TCR was taken from an adult man with Graves' disease, either hyperthyroidism or ophthalmopathy (not recorded which). The material sequenced was peripheral blood or thyroid tissue (not recorded which). The chain couples TRBV20-1 to TRBJ1-6; D is perhaps TRBD1 (6 bases). CDR3 sequence reads: CSARVVGQSYNSPLHF. In nucleotides, the CDR3 is TGCAGTGCTAGAGTGGTCGGACAGAGCTATAATTCACCCCTCCACTTT.